What follows are 5 T cell receptor beta chains derived from one specimen sequenced in a study of T cell clonality in common variable immunodeficiency (dated by TCRdb to about 2015). Library construction relied on the immunoSEQ multiplex PCR assay. TCRdb obtained this table from immuneACCESS and retained in-frame rearrangements with V and J assigned. These tables miss some clones; where compared with another copy, unresolved V genes account for less than half of the shortfall, and the remainder is unexplained. The table puts about 34,000 clones in this sample, none counted just once. About 0.86% of the sample rests with the top ten. Source material: peripheral blood mononuclear cells. The receptors stem from a person between 18 and 70 years old in good health.

This clone is categorized as medium-sized. Coverage ceases 3 residues before the CDR3 finishes, and the germline J gene fills in the end. J is TRBJ2-3 and V is TRBV30; possible D gene TRBD1, 6 bases. The CDR3 has 17 amino acids. Trimming removed 0 bases from V and 2 bases from J, with 18 bases in between. Germline assignment: CDR1 GTSNPN and CDR2 SVGIG (reference sequence). The sequenced part of the CDR3 DNA is TGTGCCTGGAGTGTAAAGTCCGGGACATTTATCACAGATACG. Translating gives CAWSVKSGTFITDT. The entire CDR3 is CAWSVKSGTFITDTQYF.

This clone was counted ten times or more. From the germline J gene comes the end of the CDR3, since the read stops 3 residues before it. V is TRBV19 and J is TRBJ2-2; D ambiguous. The germline V gene encodes CDR1 LNHDA and CDR2 SQIVND (reference sequence). This CDR3 contains 15 residues. Between the trimmed V and J ends, which lost 6 bases and 6 bases, there was a span of 17 bases. CDR3 sequence: CASRTGSGGSGELFF. CDR3 bases read: TGTGCCAGTAGGACCGGGTCCGGTGGTTCCGGGGAG.

This clone appeared many times. Read sequence stops 3 residues before the CDR3 end, and the germline J gene provides the missing end. The chain uses TRBV18 and TRBJ2-7, with a weak D call TRBD2 (6 bases). The germline V and J ends were trimmed by 3 bases and 1 base, with 13 bases remaining between them. Germline CDR1 is KGHSH and CDR2 is LQKENI. The CDR3 spans 15 residues. CDR3 region: CASSPSGLRSYEQYF. Incomplete CDR3 DNA: TGTGCCAGCTCACCCTCGGGACTGAGATCCTACGAG.

This clone was counted many times. The read terminates 3 residues ahead of where the CDR3 ends, so the germline J gene completes it. V usage is TRBV6-2 or TRBV6-3 and J usage is TRBJ2-5; 11 bases line up with TRBD1. V was clipped by 6 bases and J by 7 bases; unmatched bases: 10. The CDR3 spans 15 residues. Germline V CDR1 and CDR2: MNHEY, SVGEGT. The sequenced CDR3 bases are TGTGCCAGCAGCTTGGGACAGGGGGGAGTTGGGACC. It yields the protein CASSLGQGGVGT. The entire CDR3 sequence reads CASSLGQGGVGTQYF.

In its sample, this clone was seen a few times. From the germline J gene comes the end of the CDR3, since the read stops 3 residues before it. This chain uses TRBV11-2 with TRBJ2-7; 9 bases line up with TRBD1. The germline CDR1 and CDR2 sequences are SGHAT and FQNNGV. The length of the CDR3 is 15 residues. The V gene end was trimmed by 3 bases and the J gene end by 4 bases; junction bases not matched to a gene: 7. The CDR3 sequence is CASSFEGTGTYEQYF. CDR3 DNA (partial): TGTGCCAGCAGCTTTGAGGGGACAGGGACGTACGAG.